The 14 T cell receptor beta chains in this list originate from one sample, sequenced in a study of cytomegalovirus exposure and HLA in healthy donors. PCR used 60 Vbeta primers and 13 Jbeta primers. The table came from immunoSEQ multiplex PCR; TCRdb's copy has only in-frame clones and leaves some out. The sample has about 70,000 clones; 74% are singletons. Sequencing was performed on PBMCs. The receptors here all came from an older woman in good health and CMV-seropositive.

J is TRBJ1-1 and V is TRBV19; D gene ambiguous. CDR3 length: 14 residues. Trimming removed 5 bases at V and 1 base at J, with 11 bases between. Germline V gene data show CDR1 as LNHDA and CDR2 as SQIVND (reference sequence). The CDR3 spells CASSAEEANTEAFF. The CDR3 DNA is TGTGCCAGTAGTGCGGAGGAGGCGAACACTGAAGCTTTCTTT.

This rearrangement joins TRBV15 to TRBJ1-2; D might be TRBD1 (5 bases). Germline CDR1 reads LNHNV; CDR2 reads YYDKDF (reference sequence). The CDR3 has 13 residues. The V end was cut by 2 bases, the J end by 10 bases, with 14 bases between. The CDR3 nucleotides read TGTGCCACCAGCAGAATCCAAGGGACTAACTACACCTTC. Translated, it gives CATSRIQGTNYTF. Full variable domain (outside the CDR3, taken from reference TRBV15 and TRBJ1-2): DAMVIQNPRYQVTQFGKPVTLSCSQTLNHNVMYWYQQKSSQAPKLLFHYYDKDFNNEADTPDNFQSRRPNTSFCFLDIRSPGLGDTAMYLCATSRIQGTNYTFGSGTRLTVV.

This clone was counted at least ten times. The chain has TRBV10-3 and TRBJ2-7, with a weak D call TRBD1 (5 bases). The CDR3 runs 12 residues. Germline V gene lookup returns CDR1 ENHRY and CDR2 SYGVKD. Trimming stripped 7 bases from V and 2 bases from J, with 9 bases between. The CDR3 sequence: CAIKGDPYEQYF. In DNA, the CDR3 is TGTGCCATCAAAGGGGATCCCTACGAGCAGTACTTC.

J is TRBJ2-2 and V is TRBV30; tentatively, D is TRBD1 (5 bases). Germline assignment: CDR1 GTSNPN and CDR2 SVGIG (reference sequence). Trimming pared 3 bases from V and 0 bases from J, leaving 11 bases between. CDR3 length: 15 amino acids. CDR3 loop: CAWRTRQTNTGELFF. As DNA, the CDR3 is TGTGCCTGGAGGACGAGACAGACGAACACCGGGGAGCTGTTTTTT.

This clone appeared a single time. The chain combines TRBV18 with TRBJ1-2, with 8 bases that match TRBD1. This CDR3 contains 15 residues. The ends lost 6 bases at V and 4 bases at J; junction bases unmatched: 10. The germline gives CDR1 KGHSH, CDR2 LQKENI. CDR3 loop: CASSPEARGPYGYTF. The CDR3 DNA reads TGTGCCAGCTCCCCAGAGGCCAGGGGGCCCTATGGCTACACCTTC.

The chain recombines TRBV5-6 with TRBJ1-2, with TRBD1 matching 8 bases. The junction had 11 bases not matched to a gene; V was cut back by 4 bases and J by 0 bases. Germline CDR1 is SGHDT and CDR2 is YYEEEE. This CDR3 region has 17 residues. Here the CDR3 reads CASSTPGQELSNYGYTF. The CDR3 DNA reads as TGTGCCAGCAGCACCCCGGGACAGGAGTTATCTAACTATGGCTACACCTTC.

The V call is TRBV6-6, the J call TRBJ2-5, with no clear D. With the DNA end fitting TRBJ2-7 better, the J assignment may be wrong. The CDR3 is made up of 11 amino acids. Germline loops: CDR1 MNHNY, CDR2 SVGAGI (reference sequence). CDR3 DNA: TGTGCCAGCAGTCATACGATCGAGCAGTACTTC. It is translated as CASSHTIEQYF.

This sequence joins TRBV2 and TRBJ2-2, with D perhaps matching TRBD2 (6 bases). V lost 5 bases and J lost 0, with 7 bases in between. This CDR3 contains 14 residues. Germline CDR1 reads SNHLY; CDR2 reads FYNNEI. CDR3 nucleotide sequence: TGTGCCAGCAGTCGACTAGCGAACACCGGGGAGCTGTTTTTT. Its translation is CASSRLANTGELFF.

The V gene is TRBV29-1, the J gene TRBJ1-1, with D possibly matching TRBD1 (6 bases). The CDR3 is made up of 12 amino acids. Germline-derived CDR1 and CDR2 are SQVTM and ANQGSEA. Trimming took 7 bases from V and 4 from J, leaving 13 bases between them. The CDR3 DNA reads as TGCAGCGCCATGACAGGTCGCACTGAAGCTTTCTTT. Its protein product is CSAMTGRTEAFF.

V and J are TRBV19 and TRBJ1-5, with D unclear. The CDR3 loop spans 15 amino acids. In germline, CDR1 is LNHDA, CDR2 SQIVND (reference sequence). V lost 6 bases to trimming and J lost 2 bases, with 14 bases between them. In DNA form, the CDR3 reads TGTGCCAGTAGGGTGAGGGTTGGTGGCAATCAGCCCCAGCATTTT. Protein: CASRVRVGGNQPQHF.

V gene TRBV10-2 combines with J gene TRBJ1-4; D is unresolved. The V end was cut by 5 bases, the J end by 0 bases, with 10 bases between. Germline CDR1 WSHSY, CDR2 SAAADI. The CDR3 sequence is 15 residues long. This chain's CDR3 is CASSIRHATNEKLFF. CDR3 coding DNA: TGCGCCAGCAGTATACGACATGCAACTAATGAAAAACTGTTTTTT.

On this clone itself: The identical CDR3 is also encoded by other nucleotide sequences in the sample. As DNA, the CDR3 is TGTGCCAGCAGCCCCTCCGGGGGAGGGAACACTGAAGCTTTCTTT. As protein: CASSPSGGGNTEAFF. The chain links TRBV9 to TRBJ1-1, with D possibly TRBD1 on 5 matching bases. The V end lost 4 bases, the J end lost 1 base, and 14 bases lay between the germline ends. Germline V gives CDR1 SGDLS, CDR2 YYNGEE. The CDR3 has 15 amino acids.

The chain uses TRBV13 and TRBJ1-5, with 7 bases matching TRBD1. The CDR3 is 16 amino acids. V shed 5 bases, J shed 3 bases, and the junction held 10 bases outside the gene matches. Germline CDR1 reads PRHDT; CDR2 reads FYEKMQ (reference sequence). The CDR3 region is CASSARLQGTNQPQHF. CDR3 DNA: TGTGCCAGCAGCGCCCGTTTACAGGGGACCAATCAGCCCCAGCATTTT.

The chain carries TRBV2 and TRBJ2-7; TRBD1 might be the D (6 bases). This CDR3 region has 12 residues. Germline CDR1 reads SNHLY; CDR2 reads FYNNEI. The V and J ends lost 8 bases and 1 base respectively, with 9 bases between them. CDR3 sequence: CASLGQSYEQYF. The CDR3, as DNA: TGTGCCAGCCTAGGACAGTCCTACGAGCAGTACTTC.